This T cell receptor (beta chain) originates from a study of blood T cell repertoires in COVID-19. Germline V gene sequence: CDR1 GTSNPN, CDR2 SVGIG (reference sequence). The CDR3 is made up of 11 amino acids. V dropped 5 bases and J dropped 8 bases, with 12 bases sitting between them. Produced via immunoSEQ multiplex PCR; TCRdb's table is partial and in-frame only. This sample has 150,000 to 200,000 clones, with 80% to 90% found just once. The receptor comes from a man in his forties who had recovered from COVID-19. Input material: peripheral blood. The chain uses TRBV30 and TRBJ1-1, with D possibly TRBD1 on 6 matching bases. As DNA, the CDR3 is TGTGCCTGGGGACCCGGGACAGAAGCTTTCTTT. Its protein is CAWGPGTEAFF.